This T cell receptor (beta chain) is drawn from a study of shared clonotypes between healthy human individuals. Study findings and constraints: Compared with memory subsets, naive subsets generally had larger estimated richness. Sampling covered nothing but blood. Tissue TCR repertoires likely differ from those found in blood.

In the CD4+ fraction, cells were divided into CD45RA+ naive and CD45RA-negative memory subsets. Sequencing was performed with immunoSEQ multiplex PCR; in TCRdb, only in-frame clones are kept and a portion is missing. Of 2 million to 3 million clones in the sample, under 95% were seen once. CDR1 and CDR2 from the germline V gene are SGHRS and YFSETQ. This CDR3 has 15 residues. The V and J ends lost 4 bases and 8 bases, in that order; junction bases with no gene match: 8. To note about this clone: Its antigen remains unknown.

The clonotype was recovered from a man younger than 35 in good health. Some clones in this sample may be carry-over from other donors' samples. Sample: naive CD4+ T cells from PBMCs. Subset: CD45RA+ positively selected. This sequence joins TRBV5-1 and TRBJ2-1; 11 positions match TRBD1. CDR3 residues: CASSPVGQGVHEQFF. The CDR3 DNA sequence: TGCGCCAGCAGCCCGGTGGGACAGGGGGTTCATGAGCAGTTCTTC.